Here is one T cell receptor beta chain with its context. The antigen remains undetermined. The data belong to a study of identical twins. Notes on the study in general: Sequences that were beta out-of-frame showed weaker excess twin sharing. Out-of-frame alpha sequences that twins shared showed excess low generation probability. For zero-insertion analyses, partial confounding could come from invariant MAIT and iNKT cells.

The CDR3 totals 15 residues. Per the germline V gene, CDR1 is SGHAT and CDR2 is FQNNGV. Trimming cost V 1 base and J 1 base; bases outside gene matches: 3. Using its own MiXCR run on the 5' RACE reads, TCRdb lists one record per CDR3 protein. Of around 570,000 distinct CDR3 sequences in the sample, 9% to 10% were seen once. These sequences were also reported in another study, on yellow fever vaccine responses in identical twins.

The rearrangement uses TRBV11-2 and TRBJ2-5; 7 nucleotides align to TRBD1. The sample consisted of PBMCs. The origin of this receptor is a woman aged 18-35 years in good health. The CDR3 loop is CASSLGNRGQETQYF. DNA of the CDR3: TGTGCCAGCAGCTTAGGAAACAGGGGCCAAGAGACCCAGTACTTC.